This entry lists 31 T cell receptor beta chains sequenced from one sample in a study of OX40 agonist ivuxolimab in advanced cancers. Method: immunoSEQ multiplex PCR; TCRdb's copy keeps in-frame clones and lacks some. The repertoire has tens of thousands of clones, around 91% of them found once; the top ten carry approximately 0.78%. The sequences come from CD4+ or CD8+ T cells sorted from blood, collected in a trial of the OX40 agonist ivuxolimab. All receptors derive from an adult with an advanced solid tumor such as melanoma, head and neck, liver or kidney cancer.

This chain's CDR3 is CASSPTTASGNTIYF. CDR3 DNA: TGTGCCAGCTCACCGACGACAGCCTCTGGAAACACCATATATTTT. The chain couples TRBV18 to TRBJ1-3; D possibly corresponds to TRBD1 (5 bases). The CDR3 totals 15 residues. Germline CDR1 is KGHSH and CDR2 is LQKENI. The V end was cut by 3 bases, the J end by 0 bases, with 9 bases between.

The table lists this clone with a count of one. The chain is built from TRBV7-2 and TRBJ2-5; 7 nucleotides match TRBD2. This CDR3 contains 15 residues. V shed 5 bases and J 5 bases; nucleotides not matched to a gene: 11. Germline V CDR1 and CDR2: SGHTA, FQGNSA. CDR3 in amino acids: CASSIAAGRGETQYF. CDR3 DNA sequence: TGTGCCAGCAGCATCGCAGCAGGGCGGGGGGAGACCCAGTACTTC.

This chain links TRBV7-2 with TRBJ2-7; 7 positions agree with TRBD2. Unmatched junction bases numbered 5, after V lost 2 bases and J lost 7 bases. The CDR3 length is 13 residues. CDR1 SGHTA and CDR2 FQGNSA come from the germline V gene. In DNA form, the CDR3 reads TGTGCCAGCAGCTTATATAGGGGAGGGGAGCAGTACTTC. Its translation: CASSLYRGGEQYF.

The chain is built from TRBV19 and TRBJ2-1; D is undetermined. Trimming took 2 bases from V and 8 from J, leaving 10 bases between them. The germline CDR1 and CDR2 sequences are LNHDA and SQIVND (reference sequence). The CDR3 spans 13 residues. CDR3 coding DNA: TGTGCCAGTAGTATACCCCCCGGGTATGAGCAGTTCTTC. This gives the protein CASSIPPGYEQFF.

The chain carries TRBV4-3 and TRBJ1-5; D perhaps matches TRBD1 (6 bases). Trimming shortened V by 0 bases and J by 0 bases, and 9 bases separated the two germline ends. The germline gives CDR1 LGHNA, CDR2 YSLEER. The CDR3 totals 16 residues. CDR3 sequence: CASSQDRGNSNQPQHF. DNA of the CDR3: TGCGCCAGCAGCCAAGACAGGGGTAATAGCAATCAGCCCCAGCATTTT.

V and J are TRBV7-2 and TRBJ2-4; maybe TRBD2 (7 bases). Deletions cut 3 bases from V and 7 bases from J, with 16 bases between. Germline-derived CDR1 and CDR2 are SGHTA and FQGNSA. This CDR3 is built from 15 residues. The CDR3 spells CASSFTGGAGNIQYF. In DNA, the CDR3 is TGTGCCAGCAGCTTTACGGGGGGCGCAGGGAACATTCAGTACTTC. Variable domain in full (rest from reference TRBV7-2 and TRBJ2-4): GAGVSQSPSNKVTEKGKDVELRCDPISGHTALYWYRQSLGQGLEFLIYFQGNSAPDKSGLPSDRFSAERTGGSVSTLTIQRTQQEDSAVYLCASSFTGGAGNIQYFGAGTRLSVL.

The chain carries TRBV27 and TRBJ2-5; 7 bases match TRBD1. The V segment lost 5 bases and the J segment 1 base; nucleotides outside the gene matches: 10. Per the germline V gene, CDR1 is MNHEY and CDR2 is SMNVEV (reference sequence). The CDR3 extends over 16 amino acids. In nucleotides, the CDR3 is TGTGCCAGCAGTCGAGCAGACAGGGTGGGCCAAGAGACCCAGTACTTC. It translates to CASSRADRVGQETQYF.

The rearrangement joins TRBV11-3 to TRBJ2-4; TRBD2 agrees at 7 bases. CDR1 and CDR2 from the germline V gene are SGHNT and YENEEA. The CDR3 consists of 16 residues. Trimming at V came to 3 bases and at J to 6 bases, leaving 11 bases not matched to a gene. The CDR3 nucleotides read TGTGCCAGCAGCTTCTCCGCCAGCGGGAATAGAAACATTCAGTACTTC. Residues: CASSFSASGNRNIQYF.

This chain uses TRBV28 with TRBJ1-5, with no clear D. The germline V gene has CDR1 MDHEN and CDR2 SYDVKM. The CDR3 sequence is 15 residues long. Trimming removed 5 bases at V and 7 bases at J, with 18 bases between. CDR3: CASSVTTLEGQPQHF. CDR3 nucleotides: TGTGCCAGCAGTGTTACAACCCTGGAGGGACAGCCCCAGCATTTT.

This chain links TRBV10-3 with TRBJ1-2, with 10 bases aligning to TRBD1. V shed 4 bases and J 7 bases; nucleotides not matched to a gene: 6. Per germline, CDR1 ENHRY and CDR2 SYGVKD. CDR3 length: 14 residues. The CDR3 sequence: CAISAGQGIGGYTF. DNA of the CDR3: TGTGCCATCAGTGCGGGACAGGGGATAGGTGGCTACACCTTC.

J is TRBJ1-2 and V is TRBV5-8; D perhaps matches TRBD1 (6 bases). Trimming removed 0 bases at V and 4 bases at J, with 16 bases between. Germline V gene lookup returns CDR1 SGHTS and CDR2 YDEGEE. The CDR3 runs to 16 residues. The CDR3 region is CASSLALDGGGYGYTF. CDR3 bases: TGTGCCAGCAGCTTGGCTCTGGACGGAGGGGGCTATGGCTACACCTTC.

The chain uses TRBV28 and TRBJ2-5, with 7 nucleotides matching TRBD1. In germline, CDR1 is MDHEN, CDR2 SYDVKM. Losses at the gene ends were 7 bases for V and 3 bases for J; bases not matched to a gene: 8. The length of the CDR3 is 14 residues. The CDR3 protein is CASTLTGREETQYF. CDR3 sequence (DNA): TGTGCCAGCACGTTGACAGGGCGGGAAGAGACCCAGTACTTC.

This clone appeared a few times. The V call is TRBV7-2, the J call TRBJ2-5; TRBD1 agrees at 7 bases. Germline V gene sequence: CDR1 SGHTA, CDR2 FQGNSA. The CDR3 extends over 15 amino acids. V was pared by 1 base and J by 2 bases, with 4 bases of the junction left unmatched. Written as DNA, the CDR3 is TGTGCCAGCAGCTTAGTAGGGACAGCACAAGAGACCCAGTACTTC. Its protein product is CASSLVGTAQETQYF.

This sequence joins TRBV4-1 and TRBJ2-1; no clear D gene. Deletions cut 9 bases from V and 3 bases from J, with 6 bases between. The CDR3 sequence is 11 residues long. Per germline, CDR1 MGHRA and CDR2 YSYEKL. The CDR3 loop reads CASGSYNEQFF. CDR3 in DNA: TGCGCCAGTGGAAGCTACAATGAGCAGTTCTTC.

CDR3 region: CASSKSGVGTGELFF. The CDR3 DNA reads TGTGCCAGTAGTAAGTCGGGAGTTGGTACCGGGGAGCTGTTTTTT. This chain connects TRBV19 to TRBJ2-2, with D perhaps TRBD2 (6 bases). Germline CDR1 is LNHDA and CDR2 is SQIVND (reference sequence). The CDR3 consists of 15 residues. Between the trimmed V and J ends, which lost 4 bases and 5 bases, there was a span of 14 bases.

CDR3 protein: CASSGGLGSNYGYTF. As DNA, the CDR3 is TGTGCCAGCAGTGGGGGCCTGGGCTCTAACTATGGCTACACCTTC. The V gene is TRBV6-1, the J gene TRBJ1-2, with TRBD1 as a possible D gene (5 bases). Germline V gene lookup returns CDR1 MNHNS and CDR2 SASEGT. This CDR3 contains 15 residues. Trimming pared 4 bases from V and 0 bases from J, leaving 12 bases between.

The CDR3 region has the DNA TGTGCCAGCAGCCACCCGAATGGGAAGCAGTTCTTC. It yields the protein CASSHPNGKQFF. V gene TRBV11-3 combines with J gene TRBJ2-1; no clear D. Germline assignment: CDR1 SGHNT and CDR2 YENEEA. The CDR3 is made up of 12 amino acids. Trimming took off 5 bases at V and 11 bases at J, with 13 bases between the two ends.

This clone was found once. CDR3 nucleotide sequence: TGCGCCAGCAGCTACGGGACTAGCGGGTTTCAAGAGACCCAGTACTTC. Translated, it gives CASSYGTSGFQETQYF. The V call is TRBV5-1, the J call TRBJ2-5; 12 bases fit TRBD2. The CDR3 is made up of 16 amino acids. With 3 bases clipped from V and 2 bases from J, the junction kept 5 bases outside the gene matches. The germline V gene has CDR1 SGHRS and CDR2 YFSETQ.

The chain has TRBV13 and TRBJ2-7; TRBD1 aligns across 8 bases. The CDR3 is 16 amino acids. V was pared by 5 bases and J by 4 bases, with 13 bases of the junction left unmatched. CDR1 PRHDT and CDR2 FYEKMQ come from the germline V gene (reference sequence). CDR3 protein: CASSPDTGGRGYEQYF. The CDR3 region has the DNA TGTGCCAGCAGCCCAGATACAGGGGGAAGGGGGTACGAGCAGTACTTC. Supplemented by reference TRBV13 and TRBJ2-7, the full variable domain reads AAGVIQSPRHLIKEKRETATLKCYPIPRHDTVYWYQQGPGQDPQFLISFYEKMQSDKGSIPDRFSAQQFSDYHSELNMSSLELGDSALYFCASSPDTGGRGYEQYFGPGTRLTVT.

V and J are TRBV12-5 and TRBJ2-2, with no clear D. With 5 bases removed from V and 3 bases from J, the gap between germline ends came to 4 bases. CDR1 and CDR2 from the germline V gene are LGHNT and FRNRAP. The CDR3 is 12 amino acids. The CDR3 DNA reads TGTGCTAGTGGTCGAGACACCGGGGAGCTGTTTTTT. Translation: CASGRDTGELFF.

The chain employs TRBV7-9 and TRBJ2-6; 10 bases agree with TRBD1. The CDR3 is made up of 19 amino acids. The V segment lost 5 bases and the J segment 2 bases; nucleotides outside the gene matches: 12. CDR1 and CDR2 from the germline V gene are SEHNR and FQNEAQ (reference sequence). In DNA, the CDR3 is TGTGCCAGCAGCCGCGCCGGACAGGGGGTCTTAACTGGGGCCAACGTCCTGACTTTC. As protein: CASSRAGQGVLTGANVLTF.

This clone was seen once. The chain joins TRBV27 to TRBJ1-2, with a possible D match to TRBD1 (6 bases). Germline V CDR1 and CDR2: MNHEY, SMNVEV (reference sequence). V dropped 6 bases and J dropped 8 bases, with 19 bases sitting between them. The CDR3 has 14 residues. This CDR3 reads CASSSLGGQEGYTF. CDR3 sequence (DNA): TGTGCCAGCAGCTCTCTTGGGGGGCAGGAGGGCTACACCTTC.

The chain employs TRBV4-1 and TRBJ2-1; D is possibly TRBD1 or TRBD2 (5 bases each). The CDR3 covers 16 residues. Trimming cost V 1 base and J 6 bases, with 16 bases left between them. Germline CDR1 reads MGHRA; CDR2 reads YSYEKL. The CDR3 loop reads CASSQGQGVEINEQFF. DNA for the CDR3: TGCGCCAGCAGCCAAGGGCAGGGAGTAGAAATCAATGAGCAGTTCTTC.

The genes are TRBV19 and TRBJ2-2; 9 nucleotides agree with TRBD2. There are 16 residues in the CDR3. The V gene's germline CDR1 is LNHDA and CDR2 SQIVND (reference sequence). V shed 4 bases, J shed 5 bases, and the junction held 8 bases outside the gene matches. The DNA of the CDR3 is TGTGCCAGTAGTACCCTTAGCGGGGGAGGGACCGGGGAGCTGTTTTTT. Its protein product is CASSTLSGGGTGELFF.

The V gene is TRBV5-1, the J gene TRBJ2-5; perhaps TRBD1 as D (6 bases). Trimming removed 1 base at V and 1 base at J, with 14 bases between. CDR3 length: 16 residues. Germline CDR1 reads SGHRS; CDR2 reads YFSETQ. The CDR3 DNA sequence: TGCGCCAGCAGCTTGCGCCCAGGGGCCCCCCAAGAGACCCAGTACTTC. It encodes CASSLRPGAPQETQYF.

The chain links TRBV29-1 to TRBJ2-1; TRBD2 agrees at 16 bases. The CDR3 sequence is 17 residues long. The V and J ends lost 1 base and 6 bases, in that order; junction bases with no gene match: 6. Per germline, CDR1 SQVTM and CDR2 ANQGSEA. This CDR3 reads CSVEAPGTSGRVNEQFF. The CDR3 nucleotides read TGCAGCGTTGAAGCCCCCGGGACTAGCGGGAGGGTCAATGAGCAGTTCTTC.

This chain joins TRBV10-1 and TRBJ1-5, with 7 bases aligning to TRBD1. The CDR3 covers 16 residues. The ends lost 3 bases at V and 5 bases at J; junction bases unmatched: 10. Germline V gene data show CDR1 as WNHNN and CDR2 as SYGVQD (reference sequence). The CDR3 DNA reads as TGCGCCAGCAGTGATCGAAGGGGGCAGCCCCATCAGCCCCAGCATTTT. It translates to CASSDRRGQPHQPQHF.

On this clone itself: At one end the junction does not follow the germline gene, possibly because of a read error. V gene TRBV7-7 combines with J gene TRBJ2-3; 11 positions agree with TRBD2. Germline CDR1 reads SSHAT; CDR2 reads FNYEAQ (reference sequence). The CDR3 runs to 17 residues. Here the CDR3 reads CASSLRVGTSGRDTQYF. The DNA of the CDR3 is TGTGCTAGCAGCTTAAGGGTTGGAACTAGCGGGAGAGATACGCAGTATTTT.

The chain combines TRBV11-2 with TRBJ2-7; tentative D call: TRBD1 (5 bases). V lost 1 base and J 3 bases, leaving 7 bases between the germline ends. Per the germline V gene, CDR1 is SGHAT and CDR2 is FQNNGV. The CDR3 is 13 amino acids. The CDR3 DNA reads as TGTGCCAGCAGCTTAGGCGACAGCTACGAGCAGTACTTC. This codes for CASSLGDSYEQYF.

This clone was picked up one time. The chain carries TRBV29-1 and TRBJ1-2; D is perhaps TRBD1 (6 bases). CDR1 is SQVTM and CDR2 is ANQGSEA in the germline V gene. The V and J ends lost 7 bases and 1 base respectively, with 10 bases between them. The CDR3 has 12 residues. The chain's CDR3 is CSAEGVNYGYTF. The CDR3, as DNA: TGCAGCGCCGAGGGGGTTAACTATGGCTACACCTTC.

With respect to this clone: Other DNA sequences from this sample encode an identical CDR3 as well. This chain joins TRBV7-2 and TRBJ2-7, with 8 bases that match TRBD2. The CDR3 length is 15 residues. Germline V gives CDR1 SGHTA, CDR2 FQGNSA. With 1 base clipped from V and 2 bases from J, the junction kept 4 bases outside the gene matches. The CDR3 DNA follows: TGTGCCAGCAGCTTAGAGGTAGCGGGGCCCTACGAGCAGTACTTC. Translated, it gives CASSLEVAGPYEQYF.